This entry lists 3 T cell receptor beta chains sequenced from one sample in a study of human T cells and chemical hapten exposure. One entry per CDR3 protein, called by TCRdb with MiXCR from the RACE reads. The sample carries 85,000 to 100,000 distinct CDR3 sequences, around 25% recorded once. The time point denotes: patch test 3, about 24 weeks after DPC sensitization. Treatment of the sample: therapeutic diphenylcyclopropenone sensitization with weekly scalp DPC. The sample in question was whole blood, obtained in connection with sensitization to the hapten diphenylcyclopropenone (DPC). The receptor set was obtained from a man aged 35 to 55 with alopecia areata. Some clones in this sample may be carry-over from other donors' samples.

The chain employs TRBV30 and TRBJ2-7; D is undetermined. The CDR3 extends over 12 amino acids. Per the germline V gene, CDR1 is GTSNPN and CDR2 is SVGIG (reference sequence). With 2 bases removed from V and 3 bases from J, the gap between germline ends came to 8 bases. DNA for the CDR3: TGTGCCTGGAGTCCGAGCAACTACGAGCAGTACTTC. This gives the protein CAWSPSNYEQYF. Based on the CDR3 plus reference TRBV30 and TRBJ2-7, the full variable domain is SQTIHQWPATLVQPVGSPLSLECTVEGTSNPNLYWYRQAAGRGLQLLFYSVGIGQISSEVPQNLSASRPQDRQFILSSKKLLLSDSGFYLCAWSPSNYEQYFGPGTRLTVT.

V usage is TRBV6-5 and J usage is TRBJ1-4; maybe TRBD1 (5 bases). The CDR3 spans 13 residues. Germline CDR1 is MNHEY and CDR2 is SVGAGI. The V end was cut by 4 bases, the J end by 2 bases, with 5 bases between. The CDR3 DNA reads TGTGCCAGCAGTTCAGGGACTAATGAAAAACTGTTTTTT. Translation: CASSSGTNEKLFF.

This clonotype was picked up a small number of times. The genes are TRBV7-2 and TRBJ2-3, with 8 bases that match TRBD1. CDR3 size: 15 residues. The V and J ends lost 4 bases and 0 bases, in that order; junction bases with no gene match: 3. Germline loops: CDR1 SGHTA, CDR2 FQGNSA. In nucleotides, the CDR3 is TGTGCCAGCAGCTGGCGGACAGGGAGCACAGATACGCAGTATTTT. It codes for CASSWRTGSTDTQYF.